A single T cell receptor beta chain is shown here with its context. Its antigen is undetermined. This entry comes from a study of shared clonotypes between healthy human individuals. Findings and limits, study-wide: Investigators expected sequencing depth to affect clonotype sharing among donors.

Repertoires were generated with immunoSEQ multiplex PCR, while TCRdb's copy carries only in-frame clones and drops some. The sample yields 400,000 to 550,000 clones, 79% seen once. CDR1 is SQVTM, CDR2 ANQGSEA, per germline. This CDR3 region has 14 residues. V was trimmed by 5 bases and J by 0 bases, leaving 11 bases between them. The rearrangement joins TRBV29-1 to TRBJ2-1; the D gene could be TRBD1 or TRBD2 (5 bases each). This sequence was found in a woman in her 40s in good health. Some clones in this sample may be carry-over from other donors' samples. The sample comprised PBMCs. The CDR3 bases are TGCAGCGTTCCGGGACCGCACTCCTACAATGAGCAGTTCTTC. It encodes CSVPGPHSYNEQFF.